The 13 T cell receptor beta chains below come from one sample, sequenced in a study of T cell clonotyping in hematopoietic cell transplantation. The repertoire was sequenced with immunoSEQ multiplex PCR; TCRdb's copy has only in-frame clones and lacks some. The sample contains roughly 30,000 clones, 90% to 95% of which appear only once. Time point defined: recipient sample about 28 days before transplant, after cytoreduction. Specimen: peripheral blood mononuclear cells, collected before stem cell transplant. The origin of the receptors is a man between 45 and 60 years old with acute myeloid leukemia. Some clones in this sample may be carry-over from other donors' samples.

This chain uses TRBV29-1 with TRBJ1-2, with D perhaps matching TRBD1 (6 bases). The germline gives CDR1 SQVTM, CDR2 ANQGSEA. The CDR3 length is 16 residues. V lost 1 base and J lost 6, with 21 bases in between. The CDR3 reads CSVEGTERIWVNGYTF. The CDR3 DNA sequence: TGCAGCGTTGAAGGGACAGAGAGGATTTGGGTTAATGGCTACACCTTC. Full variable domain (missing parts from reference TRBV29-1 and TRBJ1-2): SAVISQKPSRDICQRGTSLTIQCQVDSQVTMMFWYRQQPGQSLTLIATANQGSEATYESGFVIDKFPISRPNLTFSTLTVSNMSPEDSSIYLCSVEGTERIWVNGYTFGSGTRLTVV.

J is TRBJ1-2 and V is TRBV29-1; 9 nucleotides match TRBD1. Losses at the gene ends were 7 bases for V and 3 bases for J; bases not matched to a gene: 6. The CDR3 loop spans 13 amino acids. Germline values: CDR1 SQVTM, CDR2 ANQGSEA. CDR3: CSAPRTGDYGYTF. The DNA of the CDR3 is TGCAGCGCCCCGAGGACAGGGGACTATGGCTACACCTTC.

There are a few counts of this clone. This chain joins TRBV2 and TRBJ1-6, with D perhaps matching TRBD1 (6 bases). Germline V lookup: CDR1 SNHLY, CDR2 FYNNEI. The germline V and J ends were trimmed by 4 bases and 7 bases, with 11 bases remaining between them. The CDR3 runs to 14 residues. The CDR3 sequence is CASSVNRANSPLHF. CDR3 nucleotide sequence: TGTGCCAGCAGTGTAAACAGGGCGAATTCACCCCTCCACTTT.

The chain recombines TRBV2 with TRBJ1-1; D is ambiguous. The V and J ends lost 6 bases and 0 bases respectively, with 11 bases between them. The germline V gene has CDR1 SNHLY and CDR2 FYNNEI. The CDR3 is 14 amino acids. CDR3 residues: CASRADLVNTEAFF. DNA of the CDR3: TGTGCCAGCAGGGCGGATCTAGTGAACACTGAAGCTTTCTTT.

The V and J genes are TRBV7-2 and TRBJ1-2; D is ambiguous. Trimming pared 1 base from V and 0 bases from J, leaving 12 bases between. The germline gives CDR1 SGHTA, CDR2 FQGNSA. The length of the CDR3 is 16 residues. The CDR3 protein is CASSLGAESTNYGYTF. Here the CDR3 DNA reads TGTGCCAGCAGCTTAGGGGCAGAATCTACTAACTATGGCTACACCTTC.

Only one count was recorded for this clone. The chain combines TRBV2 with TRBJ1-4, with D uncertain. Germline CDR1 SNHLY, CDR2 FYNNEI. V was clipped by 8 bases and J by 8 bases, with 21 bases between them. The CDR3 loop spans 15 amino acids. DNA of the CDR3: TGTGCCAGCCCCCAACGGGATATGGGTAACGAAAAACTGTTTTTT. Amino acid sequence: CASPQRDMGNEKLFF.

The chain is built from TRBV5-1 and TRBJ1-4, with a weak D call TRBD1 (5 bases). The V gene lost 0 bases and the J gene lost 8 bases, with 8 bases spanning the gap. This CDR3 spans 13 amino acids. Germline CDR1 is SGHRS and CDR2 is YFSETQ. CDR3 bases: TGCGCCAGCAGCTTGGGACAGCCAGAAAAACTGTTTTTT. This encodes CASSLGQPEKLFF. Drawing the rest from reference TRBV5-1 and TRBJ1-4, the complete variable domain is KAGVTQTPRYLIKTRGQQVTLSCSPISGHRSVSWYQQTPGQGLQFLFEYFSETQRNKGNFPGRFSGRQFSNSRSEMNVSTLELGDSALYLCASSLGQPEKLFFGSGTQLSVL.

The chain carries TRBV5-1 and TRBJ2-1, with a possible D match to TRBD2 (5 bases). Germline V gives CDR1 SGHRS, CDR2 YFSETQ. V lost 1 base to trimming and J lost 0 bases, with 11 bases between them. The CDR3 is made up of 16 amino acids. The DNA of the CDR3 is TGCGCCAGCAGCTTGACTCCTAGCAGCTCCTACAATGAGCAGTTCTTC. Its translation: CASSLTPSSSYNEQFF. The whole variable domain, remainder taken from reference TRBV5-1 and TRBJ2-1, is KAGVTQTPRYLIKTRGQQVTLSCSPISGHRSVSWYQQTPGQGLQFLFEYFSETQRNKGNFPGRFSGRQFSNSRSEMNVSTLELGDSALYLCASSLTPSSSYNEQFFGPGTRLTVL.

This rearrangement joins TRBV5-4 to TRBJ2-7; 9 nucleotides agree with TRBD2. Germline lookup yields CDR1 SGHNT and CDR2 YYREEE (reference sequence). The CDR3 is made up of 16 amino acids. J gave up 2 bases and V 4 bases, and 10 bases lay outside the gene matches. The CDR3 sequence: CASSPGGGRAAYEQYF. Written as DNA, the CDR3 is TGTGCCAGCAGCCCCGGGGGCGGGAGGGCCGCCTACGAGCAGTACTTC.

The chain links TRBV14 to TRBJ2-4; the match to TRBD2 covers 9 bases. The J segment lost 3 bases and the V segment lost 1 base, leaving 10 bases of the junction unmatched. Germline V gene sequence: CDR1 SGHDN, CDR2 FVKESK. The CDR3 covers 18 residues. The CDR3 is CASSQGRGRALGKNIQYF. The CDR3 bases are TGTGCCAGCAGCCAAGGGCGCGGGAGGGCCCTAGGCAAAAACATTCAGTACTTC. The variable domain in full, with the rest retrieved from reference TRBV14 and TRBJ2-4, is EAGVTQFPSHSVIEKGQTVTLRCDPISGHDNLYWYRRVMGKEIKFLLHFVKESKQDESGMPNNRFLAERTGGTYSTLKVQPAELEDSGVYFCASSQGRGRALGKNIQYFGAGTRLSVL.

The CDR3 reads CASSWTPAQGMAGYGYTF. Written as DNA, the CDR3 is TGTGCCAGCAGCTGGACCCCCGCGCAGGGGATGGCGGGCTATGGCTACACCTTC. The rearrangement uses TRBV5-5 and TRBJ1-2, with D possibly TRBD1 on 6 matching bases. The CDR3 runs to 18 residues. Germline assignment: CDR1 SGHKS and CDR2 YYEKEE (reference sequence). Between the trimmed V and J ends, which lost 3 bases and 4 bases, there was a span of 25 bases.

CDR3 in amino acids: CASSPLRTPTGELFF. CDR3 sequence (DNA): TGTGCCAGCAGCCCGCTCAGGACTCCGACCGGGGAGCTGTTTTTT. This chain links TRBV9 with TRBJ2-2; D may be TRBD2 (5 bases). Germline CDR1 SGDLS, CDR2 YYNGEE. The CDR3 is 15 residues long. V dropped 4 bases and J dropped 5 bases, with 15 bases sitting between them.

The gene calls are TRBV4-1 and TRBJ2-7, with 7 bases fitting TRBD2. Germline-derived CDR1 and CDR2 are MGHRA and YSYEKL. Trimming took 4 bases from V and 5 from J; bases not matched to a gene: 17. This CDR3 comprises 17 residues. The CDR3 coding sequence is TGCGCCAGCAGCCCCTTGCCCGTGACTAGCCGGCGGGACGAGCAGTACTTC. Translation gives CASSPLPVTSRRDEQYF.